This passage covers 9 T cell receptor beta chains from one sample sequenced in a study of cytomegalovirus exposure and HLA in healthy donors. The PCR contained 60 Vbeta and 13 Jbeta primers. TCRdb's table, derived via immunoSEQ multiplex PCR, lists solely in-frame clones and lacks some. Here the sample spans approximately 86,000 clones, 85% being singletons. Sample: PBMCs. The receptor source for this set is a man aged 35-49 years in good health and CMV-seropositive.

This chain connects TRBV19 to TRBJ2-7; 8 bases are shared with TRBD2. CDR1 is LNHDA, CDR2 SQIVND, per germline (reference sequence). V was clipped by 4 bases and J by 2 bases; unmatched bases: 4. The CDR3 is made up of 14 amino acids. Written as DNA, the CDR3 is TGTGCCAGTAGTACCCGGGAGGGAACCTACGAGCAGTACTTC. Amino acids: CASSTREGTYEQYF. The full variable domain, completed using reference TRBV19 and TRBJ2-7, is DGGITQSPKYLFRKEGQNVTLSCEQNLNHDAMYWYRQDPGQGLRLIYYSQIVNDFQKGDIAEGYSVSREKKESFPLTVTSAQKNPTAFYLCASSTREGTYEQYFGPGTRLTVT.

This sequence joins TRBV4-2 and TRBJ1-6; 7 bases fit TRBD1. Germline CDR1 is LGHNA and CDR2 is YNFKEQ. The CDR3 sequence is 15 residues long. The V segment lost 6 bases and the J segment 5 bases; nucleotides outside the gene matches: 7. CDR3 nucleotides: TGTGCCAGCAGTCCTGCGCAGGGGGATAATTCACCCCTCCACTTT. Translated, it gives CASSPAQGDNSPLHF.

The chain links TRBV14 to TRBJ2-5, with D possibly matching TRBD2 (6 bases). Trimming pared 4 bases from V and 5 bases from J, leaving 17 bases between. This CDR3 is built from 15 residues. Germline CDR1 SGHDN, CDR2 FVKESK. In DNA, the CDR3 is TGTGCCAGCAGCCGACGGGCGGGGTTTTTGGAGACCCAGTACTTC. It translates to CASSRRAGFLETQYF.

The CDR3 reads CSVRDSGTGELFF. In DNA form, the CDR3 reads TGCAGCGTCCGGGACAGTGGAACCGGGGAGCTGTTTTTT. V usage is TRBV29-1 and J usage is TRBJ2-2; 7 nucleotides agree with TRBD1. J lost 5 bases, V lost 6 bases, and 6 bases had no gene match. The CDR3 is made up of 13 amino acids. Germline-derived CDR1 and CDR2 are SQVTM and ANQGSEA.

The J gene is TRBJ1-1, the V gene TRBV4-2; the D gene is possibly TRBD1 (5 bases). V was pared by 1 base and J by 4 bases, with 13 bases between. The germline CDR1 and CDR2 sequences are LGHNA and YNFKEQ. This CDR3 has 15 residues. In nucleotides, the CDR3 is TGTGCCAGCAGCCAAGGTCCAGCCGGGGGCACTGAAGCTTTCTTT. It yields the protein CASSQGPAGGTEAFF.

The rearrangement uses TRBV7-9 and TRBJ2-2; perhaps TRBD2 as D (5 bases). V was pared by 6 bases and J by 7 bases, with 15 bases between. Germline-derived CDR1 and CDR2 are SEHNR and FQNEAQ (reference sequence). This CDR3 region has 14 residues. CDR3 in DNA: TGTGCCAGCAGTTGGACTCCGGGGAGCGGGGAGCTGTTTTTT. It is translated as CASSWTPGSGELFF.

The chain employs TRBV19 and TRBJ1-2; no definite D call. Deletions cut 5 bases from V and 4 bases from J, with 17 bases between. This CDR3 is 15 amino acids long. Per the germline V gene, CDR1 is LNHDA and CDR2 is SQIVND (reference sequence). DNA for the CDR3: TGTGCCAGTAGTTCTCTCTCTCCCATCGGCTATGGCTACACCTTC. Amino acids: CASSSLSPIGYGYTF.

This rearrangement joins TRBV6-6 to TRBJ1-3, with D possibly matching TRBD1 (5 bases). Between the trimmed V and J ends, which lost 6 bases and 2 bases, there was a span of 11 bases. The germline V gene encodes CDR1 MNHNY and CDR2 SVGAGI (reference sequence). The CDR3 is made up of 14 amino acids. The CDR3 sequence is CASSQGSTGNTIYF. In DNA form, the CDR3 reads TGTGCCAGCAGCCAGGGTAGCACTGGAAACACCATATATTTT.

This clone turned up a few times. J is TRBJ2-2 and V is TRBV7-9; TRBD1 aligns across 9 bases. The germline V gene encodes CDR1 SEHNR and CDR2 FQNEAQ (reference sequence). This CDR3 is built from 16 residues. Trimming cost V 9 bases and J 2 bases; bases outside gene matches: 10. The CDR3 region has the DNA TGTGCCAGTATGAAGGGACAGGGCCCAAACACCGGGGAGCTGTTTTTT. This sequence encodes CASMKGQGPNTGELFF.